These 26 T cell receptor beta chains originate from one sample sequenced in a study of T-cell memory formation after mild COVID-19. TCRdb passed the 5' RACE reads through MiXCR, listing each CDR3 protein once. Of a few hundred thousand distinct CDR3 sequences in the sample, 21% are singletons; the top ten hold around an eighth. Sequenced material: PBMCs or a T cell subset sorted from them (not recorded which). These receptors originate from an adult woman who had mild COVID-19 (a few samples of this study predate the infection). Cell type and time point are not known.

This chain links TRBV12-3 or TRBV12-4 with TRBJ2-5; D is uncertain. The CDR3 runs to 13 residues. Deletions cut 3 bases from V and 1 base from J, with 6 bases between. CDR3 sequence reads: CASSFLSQETQYF. The CDR3 region has the DNA TGTGCCAGCAGTTTTCTCTCCCAAGAGACCCAGTACTTC.

This clonotype was detected many times. The rearrangement uses TRBV4-1 and TRBJ2-1; 7 bases match TRBD1. Germline V gene lookup returns CDR1 MGHRA and CDR2 YSYEKL. V lost 8 bases to trimming and J lost 7 bases; unmatched junction nucleotides: 8. The CDR3 has 13 residues. The CDR3 DNA is TGCGCCAGCTTGACTCTACAGGGGAATGAGCAGTTCTTC. Amino acids: CASLTLQGNEQFF.

The chain couples TRBV7-6 to TRBJ2-3, with D hard to call. Germline CDR1 and CDR2: SGHVS and FNYEAQ. V was clipped by 1 base and J by 6 bases, with 11 bases between them. The CDR3 is made up of 14 amino acids. Here the CDR3 DNA reads TGTGCCAGCAGCTTAGGTTCCGGATCGGATACGCAGTATTTT. Amino acid sequence: CASSLGSGSDTQYF. Full variable domain (outside the CDR3, taken from reference TRBV7-6 and TRBJ2-3): GAGVSQSPRYKVTKRGQDVALRCDPISGHVSLYWYRQALGQGPEFLTYFNYEAQQDKSGLPNDRFSAERPEGSISTLTIQRTEQRDSAMYRCASSLGSGSDTQYFGPGTRLTVL.

This clonotype was recorded a few times. The J gene is TRBJ2-5, the V gene TRBV20-1; perhaps TRBD2 as D (5 bases). Germline V lookup: CDR1 DFQATT, CDR2 SNEGSKA (reference sequence). Deletions cut 6 bases from V and 2 bases from J, with 13 bases between. The CDR3 loop spans 13 amino acids. CDR3 coding DNA: TGCAGTGCCCAGAGGGCTGCGCAAGAGACCCAGTACTTC. It encodes CSAQRAAQETQYF.

This clonotype was picked up many times. V is TRBV10-3 and J is TRBJ1-2, with 9 bases that match TRBD1. CDR3 length: 15 amino acids. The trim removed 6 bases at V and 2 bases at J, leaving 7 bases unmatched. The germline V gene has CDR1 ENHRY and CDR2 SYGVKD. CDR3 coding DNA: TGTGCCATCAGCGGGGGACAGGGAAAAAACTATGGCTACACCTTC. Amino acids: CAISGGQGKNYGYTF.

The CDR3 DNA reads TGTGCCAGCAGTGAAGGCGTGGGCTACGAGCAGTACTTC. It specifies CASSEGVGYEQYF. The chain uses TRBV25-1 and TRBJ2-7; D uncertain. CDR3 length: 13 residues. Trimming took 2 bases from V and 3 from J, leaving 8 bases between them. Germline-derived CDR1 and CDR2 are MGHDK and SYGVNS.

The sample holds a few counts of this clonotype. The CDR3 loop reads CASSTNTDTQYF. DNA for the CDR3: TGCGCCAGCAGCACGAACACAGATACGCAGTATTTT. The chain links TRBV5-1 to TRBJ2-3; D unclear. Per germline, CDR1 SGHRS and CDR2 YFSETQ. The CDR3 has 12 residues. V was shortened by 4 bases and J by 2 bases, with 5 bases between the two germline ends.

This clonotype was seen a few times. The chain employs TRBV20-1 and TRBJ2-3, with 12 bases fitting TRBD2. V was pared by 5 bases and J by 3 bases, with 3 bases of the junction left unmatched. The length of the CDR3 is 14 residues. The germline gives CDR1 DFQATT, CDR2 SNEGSKA (reference sequence). The CDR3 nucleotides are TGCAGTGCTCTAGCGGGAGGGAGAACAGATACGCAGTATTTT. It encodes CSALAGGRTDTQYF.

This clonotype was counted between two and nine times. This chain links TRBV3-1 with TRBJ2-7; possible D gene TRBD2, 6 bases. This CDR3 is built from 15 residues. Germline loops: CDR1 LGHDT, CDR2 YNNKEL (reference sequence). The V gene lost 0 bases and the J gene lost 2 bases, with 11 bases spanning the gap. The CDR3 coding sequence is TGTGCCAGCAGCCAAGAAATAGCGGCCGCCTACGAGCAGTACTTC. This encodes CASSQEIAAAYEQYF.

The chain employs TRBV6-1 and TRBJ2-3; the D gene is possibly TRBD2 (6 bases). CDR3 size: 17 residues. Looked up from germline, CDR1 is MNHNS and CDR2 is SASEGT. The V and J ends lost 4 bases and 1 base respectively, with 18 bases between them. The CDR3 sequence is CASSGPLDYRGTDTQYF. CDR3 DNA sequence: TGTGCCAGCAGTGGGCCCCTGGACTATCGGGGCACAGATACGCAGTATTTT.

The chain couples TRBV4-3 to TRBJ2-2, with D hard to call. The V end was cut by 4 bases, the J end by 2 bases, with 5 bases between. The CDR3 runs to 13 residues. CDR1 is LGHNA and CDR2 is YSLEER in the germline V gene. The CDR3 loop is CASSRFNTGELFF. The CDR3 DNA reads as TGCGCCAGCAGCCGATTTAACACCGGGGAGCTGTTTTTT.

This clonotype has a handful of counts. The rearrangement joins TRBV24-1 to TRBJ2-1; 11 bases are shared with TRBD2. The CDR3 totals 18 residues. Germline-derived CDR1 and CDR2 are KGHDR and SFDVKD. V shed 4 bases and J 0 bases; nucleotides not matched to a gene: 7. CDR3 nucleotide sequence: TGTGCCACCAGTGACCGTAGCGGGAGGGCCCTCTCCTACAATGAGCAGTTCTTC. It is translated as CATSDRSGRALSYNEQFF.

This clonotype was found a few times. The chain employs TRBV6-2 or TRBV6-3 and TRBJ2-7; the D is unclear. Per the germline V gene, CDR1 is MNHEY and CDR2 is SVGEGT. V gave up 0 bases and J gave up 7 bases, with 10 bases separating them. This CDR3 has 13 residues. CDR3 in amino acids: CASSYSVNLEQYF. In DNA form, the CDR3 reads TGTGCCAGCAGTTACTCGGTCAACTTGGAGCAGTACTTC.

V is TRBV12-3 or TRBV12-4 and J is TRBJ1-2, with TRBD1 as a possible D gene (5 bases). Trimming took off 6 bases at V and 8 bases at J, with 10 bases between the two ends. This CDR3 contains 11 residues. For the CDR3, the DNA is TGTGCCAGCAGCAGGGCGGCGGGCTACACCTTC. This sequence encodes CASSRAAGYTF.

This rearrangement joins TRBV4-1 to TRBJ1-2; D unclear. CDR1 is MGHRA, CDR2 YSYEKL, per germline. V was shortened by 0 bases and J by 4 bases, with 24 bases between the two germline ends. This CDR3 contains 19 residues. The CDR3 loop reads CASSQDRSGGPFIFYGYTF. CDR3 in DNA: TGCGCCAGCAGCCAAGATAGGTCAGGTGGACCTTTTATTTTCTATGGCTACACCTTC.

In its sample, this clonotype was seen a few times. The chain joins TRBV9 to TRBJ2-3; the D is unclear. This CDR3 is built from 15 residues. Per the germline V gene, CDR1 is SGDLS and CDR2 is YYNGEE. With 0 bases removed from V and 1 base from J, the gap between germline ends came to 9 bases. The CDR3 coding sequence is TGTGCCAGCAGCGTAGATGTTGGTGGCACAGATACGCAGTATTTT. Translation gives CASSVDVGGTDTQYF.

The chain combines TRBV20-1 with TRBJ1-2, with D possibly matching TRBD1 (6 bases). V lost 0 bases and J lost 4, with 12 bases in between. The CDR3 runs 14 residues. Germline V gene lookup returns CDR1 DFQATT and CDR2 SNEGSKA (reference sequence). Written as DNA, the CDR3 is TGCAGTGCTAGAGACCGGGACAAGGTCTATGGCTACACCTTC. It yields the protein CSARDRDKVYGYTF.

The chain recombines TRBV4-1 with TRBJ2-1, with 9 bases fitting TRBD2. V lost 2 bases to trimming and J lost 2 bases; unmatched junction nucleotides: 4. The CDR3 has 16 amino acids. Per germline, CDR1 MGHRA and CDR2 YSYEKL. CDR3 bases: TGCGCCAGCAGCCAATCTTCTAGCGGGACCTACAATGAGCAGTTCTTC. This gives the protein CASSQSSSGTYNEQFF.

This clonotype turned up a few times. The chain couples TRBV20-1 to TRBJ2-2; the D is unclear. The CDR3 runs 14 residues. Deletions cut 5 bases from V and 2 bases from J, with 12 bases between. In germline, CDR1 is DFQATT, CDR2 SNEGSKA (reference sequence). CDR3 nucleotide sequence: TGCAGTGCTGCCCCCCTTCGAAACACCGGGGAGCTGTTTTTT. The encoded protein is CSAAPLRNTGELFF.

V and J are TRBV29-1 and TRBJ2-1; D possibly uses TRBD1 or TRBD2 (5 bases each). The V end lost 6 bases, the J end lost 13 bases, and 13 bases lay between the germline ends. The CDR3 covers 10 residues. Germline V gene sequence: CDR1 SQVTM, CDR2 ANQGSEA. The CDR3 DNA is TGCAGCGTGGGGGACCCCACACAGTTCTTC. Its translation is CSVGDPTQFF.

The chain combines TRBV20-1 with TRBJ2-7; a possible D gene is TRBD1 (5 bases). Germline CDR1 and CDR2: DFQATT and SNEGSKA (reference sequence). V was clipped by 0 bases and J by 0 bases, with 15 bases between them. The CDR3 is 16 amino acids. CDR3 sequence (DNA): TGCAGTGCTAGAGAATGGGTGGACACTACCTCCTACGAGCAGTACTTC. Protein: CSAREWVDTTSYEQYF.

This clonotype was picked up a small number of times. This chain connects TRBV12-3 or TRBV12-4 to TRBJ2-7; possibly TRBD2 for D (5 bases). This CDR3 region has 13 residues. The ends were cut back, 2 bases at V and 5 bases at J, with 10 bases in the middle. CDR3 nucleotide sequence: TGTGCCAGCAGTTTAATTCGTAGCGACGAGCAGTACTTC. Its translation is CASSLIRSDEQYF.

The chain is built from TRBV6-2 or TRBV6-3 and TRBJ2-7, with D perhaps TRBD1 (6 bases). The CDR3 has 14 amino acids. V gave up 0 bases and J gave up 6 bases, with 12 bases separating them. Germline CDR1 MNHEY, CDR2 SVGEGT. CDR3 coding DNA: TGTGCCAGCAGTTACTCCGGACAGTTGGGCGAGCAGTACTTC. Encoded protein: CASSYSGQLGEQYF.

The rearrangement joins TRBV11-2 to TRBJ2-7, with D possibly matching TRBD1 (6 bases). The CDR3 runs to 14 residues. The ends were cut back, 3 bases at V and 9 bases at J, with 18 bases in the middle. Germline V lookup: CDR1 SGHAT, CDR2 FQNNGV. The CDR3 loop is CASSFVPITGLQYF. CDR3 bases: TGTGCCAGCAGCTTCGTTCCCATAACAGGGTTGCAGTACTTC.

V is TRBV19 and J is TRBJ2-7; TRBD2 is a possible D gene (6 bases). The CDR3 loop spans 14 amino acids. Deletions cut 3 bases from V and 3 bases from J, with 12 bases between. Per germline, CDR1 LNHDA and CDR2 SQIVND (reference sequence). CDR3 residues: CASSIGTSNYEQYF. CDR3 in DNA: TGTGCCAGTAGTATCGGTACTAGCAACTACGAGCAGTACTTC.

Notes on this clonotype: A much bigger clone sits one base away, suggesting this may be a read error. The chain is built from TRBV7-8 and TRBJ2-3; D not resolved. Trimming removed 5 bases from V and 4 bases from J, with 16 bases in between. Germline CDR1 and CDR2: SGHVS and FQNEAQ. The CDR3 is made up of 15 amino acids. This chain's CDR3 is CASSPQPPDPDTQYF. CDR3 DNA sequence: TGTGCCAGCAGCCCCCAGCCCCCGGACCCAGATACGCAGTATTTT.